This entry lists 32 T cell receptor beta chains sequenced from one sample in a study of shared clonotypes between healthy human individuals (dated by TCRdb to the early 2020s). The library was made by the immunoSEQ multiplex PCR assay. Entries here come from immuneACCESS through TCRdb and include only in-frame sequences with V and J called. Some clones fail to appear in such tables; in the studies checked, an unresolved V gene covers under half of the shortfall, and the cause of the remainder is unknown. Recorded for this sample are around 2.5 million clones; approximately 93% of them occurred a single time. Around 0.4% of the sample lies in the top ten. Source material: naive CD4+ T cells from PBMCs. In light of the paper, this sample's cell subset or site label describes: CD45RA+ positively selected. These receptors were taken from a man aged 18 to 30 in good health. Some clones in this sample may be carry-over from other donors' samples.

This chain joins TRBV11-1 and TRBJ2-5, with D maybe TRBD2 (5 bases). The germline V gene encodes CDR1 SGHAT and CDR2 FQDESV (reference sequence). V dropped 2 bases and J dropped 2 bases, with 9 bases sitting between them. This CDR3 is 14 amino acids long. The CDR3 nucleotides read TGTGCCAGCAGCTTACGGAGGCGACAAGAGACCCAGTACTTC. This gives the protein CASSLRRRQETQYF.

This clone was observed once. This chain links TRBV28 with TRBJ2-4; TRBD2 agrees at 11 bases. Per the germline V gene, CDR1 is MDHEN and CDR2 is SYDVKM. The CDR3 has 16 amino acids. The trim removed 5 bases at V and 6 bases at J, leaving 9 bases unmatched. CDR3 sequence (DNA): TGTGCCAGCAGTCCCGGGACTAGCGGTGGCTTAAACATTCAGTACTTC. This translates into CASSPGTSGGLNIQYF.

The CDR3 protein is CAWSRRSRTDTQYF. In DNA, the CDR3 is TGTGCCTGGAGTCGACGGAGTCGCACAGATACGCAGTATTTT. This chain joins TRBV30 and TRBJ2-3, with no clear D. V shed 2 bases and J shed 1 base, with 10 bases lying between them. The germline V gene encodes CDR1 GTSNPN and CDR2 SVGIG (reference sequence). This CDR3 comprises 14 residues.

The V gene is TRBV28, the J gene TRBJ1-1; D is undetermined. The V gene's germline CDR1 is MDHEN and CDR2 SYDVKM. The CDR3 has 14 residues. V was shortened by 2 bases and J by 4 bases, with 11 bases between the two germline ends. CDR3 sequence (DNA): TGTGCCAGCAGTTTAAGGCCGGGCCCCACTGAAGCTTTCTTT. The encoded protein is CASSLRPGPTEAFF.

The chain joins TRBV5-1 to TRBJ2-2; 7 nucleotides match TRBD1. V lost 4 bases to trimming and J lost 7 bases; unmatched junction nucleotides: 13. The germline V gene encodes CDR1 SGHRS and CDR2 YFSETQ. This CDR3 is 16 amino acids long. The CDR3 region has the DNA TGCGCCAGCAGCCGGACAGGCCAAGGGTCCAACGGGGAGCTGTTTTTT. Translating gives CASSRTGQGSNGELFF.

This clone showed up just once. The rearrangement uses TRBV11-3 and TRBJ2-7; TRBD1 aligns across 11 bases. The V segment lost 1 base and the J segment 3 bases; nucleotides outside the gene matches: 5. The germline V gene encodes CDR1 SGHNT and CDR2 YENEEA. The CDR3 runs 16 residues. The CDR3 DNA sequence: TGTGCCAGCAGCTTAGGTCTGGACAGGGGGCGCTACGAGCAGTACTTC. Its protein is CASSLGLDRGRYEQYF.

This clone was recorded only once. This sequence joins TRBV10-3 and TRBJ2-1; TRBD2 matches at 8 bases. V lost 6 bases and J lost 0; bases outside the gene matches: 7. The CDR3 contains 16 residues. Per germline, CDR1 ENHRY and CDR2 SYGVKD. The chain's CDR3 is CAISLGGVSSYNEQFF. The CDR3, as DNA: TGTGCCATCAGCCTCGGGGGGGTGAGCTCCTACAATGAGCAGTTCTTC.

CDR3 loop: CASSERGSGPQHF. CDR3 nucleotides: TGTGCCAGCAGTGAACGAGGGAGTGGGCCCCAGCATTTT. The J gene is TRBJ1-5, the V gene TRBV6-1; D remains unclear. CDR1 MNHNS and CDR2 SASEGT come from the germline V gene. The CDR3 covers 13 residues. Trimming removed 2 bases from V and 9 bases from J, with 11 bases in between.

This rearrangement joins TRBV4-1 to TRBJ2-5, with D perhaps assigned TRBD1 or TRBD2 (5 bases each). V lost 1 base and J lost 5, with 14 bases in between. The CDR3 consists of 15 residues. In germline, CDR1 is MGHRA, CDR2 YSYEKL. The CDR3 protein is CASSQVIGGGETQYF. CDR3 DNA sequence: TGCGCCAGCAGCCAAGTAATTGGGGGTGGGGAGACCCAGTACTTC.

This chain connects TRBV11-3 to TRBJ2-7, with D unresolved. The V end lost 1 base, the J end lost 4 bases, and 14 bases lay between the germline ends. The CDR3 sequence is 15 residues long. Looked up from germline, CDR1 is SGHNT and CDR2 is YENEEA. CDR3 DNA sequence: TGTGCCAGCAGCTTAGCGTCGACCGACCGTTACGAGCAGTACTTC. Translating it yields CASSLASTDRYEQYF.

V is TRBV7-8 and J is TRBJ2-2; 9 bases match TRBD1. Germline CDR1 is SGHVS and CDR2 is FQNEAQ. Trimming cost V 6 bases and J 4 bases; bases outside gene matches: 3. The CDR3 runs to 14 residues. In DNA, the CDR3 is TGTGCCAGCAGACTGACAGGGGGCACCGGGGAGCTGTTTTTT. Amino acids: CASRLTGGTGELFF.

As concerns this clone: Other DNA sequences in the sample encode the same CDR3. The chain employs TRBV28 and TRBJ1-2, with D tentatively TRBD1 (5 bases). Trimming removed 5 bases from V and 4 bases from J, with 11 bases in between. This CDR3 region has 13 residues. Germline values: CDR1 MDHEN, CDR2 SYDVKM. DNA for the CDR3: TGTGCCAGCAGTCCGGGGGGGGTCTATGGCTACACCTTC. Encoded protein: CASSPGGVYGYTF.

On this clone: Different DNA sequences within this sample yield the same CDR3. This chain links TRBV2 with TRBJ2-7; 7 bases fit TRBD1. The germline CDR1 and CDR2 sequences are SNHLY and FYNNEI. With V trimmed by 3 bases and J by 3 bases, 5 bases remained unmatched. This CDR3 is built from 14 residues. CDR3 amino acids: CASSDQGVLYEQYF. In DNA, the CDR3 is TGTGCCAGCAGTGACCAGGGGGTTCTCTACGAGCAGTACTTC.

This clone was observed once. This chain connects TRBV7-9 to TRBJ2-7; TRBD2 matches at 7 bases. The CDR3 is 13 residues long. The V and J ends lost 4 bases and 4 bases, in that order; junction bases with no gene match: 4. Per germline, CDR1 SEHNR and CDR2 FQNEAQ (reference sequence). CDR3 bases: TGTGCCAGCAGCTCAGCGGGGAGTTACGAGCAGTACTTC. Protein: CASSSAGSYEQYF.

The CDR3 nucleotides are TGTGCCAGCAGTGGACAACCGGGACAGTTGTACGAGCAGTACTTC. It specifies CASSGQPGQLYEQYF. The V call is TRBV28, the J call TRBJ2-7; 7 positions agree with TRBD1. J lost 4 bases, V lost 5 bases, and 11 bases had no gene match. The V gene's germline CDR1 is MDHEN and CDR2 SYDVKM. The CDR3 loop spans 15 amino acids.

This chain uses TRBV6-5 with TRBJ2-7; 8 bases match TRBD1. The CDR3 consists of 15 residues. V dropped 8 bases and J dropped 3; count of bases not matched to a gene: 12. Germline V gives CDR1 MNHEY, CDR2 SVGAGI. CDR3 sequence (DNA): TGTGCCAGCGACCGCAGGGGGCATCGGTTCTACGAGCAGTACTTC. Its translation: CASDRRGHRFYEQYF.

The rearrangement links TRBV28 to TRBJ2-7, with TRBD1 matching over 7 bases. Unmatched junction bases numbered 11, after V lost 6 bases and J lost 0 bases. This CDR3 comprises 16 residues. Germline-derived CDR1 and CDR2 are MDHEN and SYDVKM. CDR3 nucleotide sequence: TGTGCCAGCAGCCTTACAGGGGCCCCAAGCTCCTACGAGCAGTACTTC. It encodes CASSLTGAPSSYEQYF.

This sequence joins TRBV7-2 and TRBJ1-2; TRBD1 matches 7 bases. V was pared by 4 bases and J by 4 bases, with 12 bases of the junction left unmatched. This CDR3 contains 16 residues. The V gene's germline CDR1 is SGHTA and CDR2 FQGNSA. CDR3 amino acids: CASSSEGRGSGYGYTF. CDR3 coding DNA: TGTGCCAGCAGCTCAGAAGGCAGGGGGTCCGGCTATGGCTACACCTTC. The variable domain in full, with the rest retrieved from reference TRBV7-2 and TRBJ1-2, is GAGVSQSPSNKVTEKGKDVELRCDPISGHTALYWYRQSLGQGLEFLIYFQGNSAPDKSGLPSDRFSAERTGGSVSTLTIQRTQQEDSAVYLCASSSEGRGSGYGYTFGSGTRLTVV.

The chain recombines TRBV5-1 with TRBJ2-5, with 9 bases lining up with TRBD1. J lost 5 bases, V lost 4 bases, and 9 bases had no gene match. In germline, CDR1 is SGHRS, CDR2 YFSETQ. The CDR3 totals 15 residues. The CDR3 sequence is CASSPGQGQWETQYF. CDR3 bases: TGCGCCAGCAGCCCGGGACAGGGCCAGTGGGAGACCCAGTACTTC. Filled out from reference TRBV5-1 and TRBJ2-5, the complete variable domain reads KAGVTQTPRYLIKTRGQQVTLSCSPISGHRSVSWYQQTPGQGLQFLFEYFSETQRNKGNFPGRFSGRQFSNSRSEMNVSTLELGDSALYLCASSPGQGQWETQYFGPGTRLLVL.

The chain carries TRBV6-5 and TRBJ1-6; no clear D. Trimming took 0 bases from V and 9 from J, leaving 15 bases between them. CDR3 length: 16 residues. Per the germline V gene, CDR1 is MNHEY and CDR2 is SVGAGI. The CDR3 sequence: CASSYSNEGGGSPLHF. In DNA form, the CDR3 reads TGTGCCAGCAGTTACTCGAACGAGGGCGGAGGTTCACCCCTCCACTTT.

A word on this clone: Other nucleotide sequences in the sample specify the same CDR3. This sequence joins TRBV18 and TRBJ1-2; D gene uncertain. The length of the CDR3 is 13 residues. Per germline, CDR1 KGHSH and CDR2 LQKENI. The V and J ends lost 6 bases and 0 bases respectively, with 8 bases between them. The CDR3 is CASSGDSNYGYTF. CDR3 bases: TGTGCCAGCTCTGGGGATTCTAACTATGGCTACACCTTC. Full variable domain (missing parts from reference TRBV18 and TRBJ1-2): NAGVMQNPRHLVRRRGQEARLRCSPMKGHSHVYWYRQLPEEGLKFMVYLQKENIIDESGMPKERFSAEFPKEGPSILRIQQVVRGDSAAYFCASSGDSNYGYTFGSGTRLTVV.

This clone was counted a single time. The CDR3 DNA reads TGCGCCAGCAGCTTGGCCCCCGGGACAGGCGTCAACATTCAGTACTTC. Translating gives CASSLAPGTGVNIQYF. The chain recombines TRBV5-1 with TRBJ2-4; 8 bases are a match to TRBD1. The CDR3 contains 16 residues. The germline gives CDR1 SGHRS, CDR2 YFSETQ. V shed 0 bases and J 7 bases; nucleotides not matched to a gene: 9.

This clone has only a few counts. V is TRBV5-1 and J is TRBJ1-1; the D gene is possibly TRBD1 (5 bases). Germline values: CDR1 SGHRS, CDR2 YFSETQ. The CDR3 is 14 amino acids. V dropped 2 bases and J dropped 1 base, with 9 bases sitting between them. The CDR3 sequence is CASSFGAQNTEAFF. In DNA, the CDR3 is TGCGCCAGCAGCTTCGGGGCCCAGAACACTGAAGCTTTCTTT. The complete variable domain, with remaining parts taken from reference TRBV5-1 and TRBJ1-1, reads KAGVTQTPRYLIKTRGQQVTLSCSPISGHRSVSWYQQTPGQGLQFLFEYFSETQRNKGNFPGRFSGRQFSNSRSEMNVSTLELGDSALYLCASSFGAQNTEAFFGQGTRLTVV.

This clone was recorded only once. Other nucleotide sequences from this sample produce the same CDR3. CDR3 DNA sequence: TGTGCCAGCAGCCGAGGGGGGTACGAGCAGTACTTC. Residues: CASSRGGYEQYF. This chain links TRBV27 with TRBJ2-7; D assignment may be TRBD1 or TRBD2 (6 bases each). The V end was cut by 6 bases, the J end by 4 bases, with 10 bases between. The CDR3 is 12 amino acids. Germline V gives CDR1 MNHEY, CDR2 SMNVEV (reference sequence).

This rearrangement joins TRBV14 to TRBJ1-2; D gene uncertain. The ends were cut back, 0 bases at V and 5 bases at J, with 25 bases in the middle. This CDR3 spans 19 amino acids. The germline V gene has CDR1 SGHDN and CDR2 FVKESK. CDR3 residues: CASSQDGLVGSNYRYGYTF. The CDR3 region has the DNA TGTGCCAGCAGCCAAGACGGGTTGGTGGGGTCGAACTACCGATATGGCTACACCTTC. Looking up the rest from reference TRBV14 and TRBJ1-2 gives the full variable domain: EAGVTQFPSHSVIEKGQTVTLRCDPISGHDNLYWYRRVMGKEIKFLLHFVKESKQDESGMPNNRFLAERTGGTYSTLKVQPAELEDSGVYFCASSQDGLVGSNYRYGYTFGSGTRLTVV.

The chain uses TRBV12-5 and TRBJ2-2; perhaps TRBD2 as D (5 bases). The CDR3 is 16 amino acids. The V gene's germline CDR1 is LGHNT and CDR2 FRNRAP. V was pared by 3 bases and J by 0 bases, with 11 bases between. In DNA, the CDR3 is TGTGCTAGTGGTTTATGGACTGGACCGAACACCGGGGAGCTGTTTTTT. Protein product: CASGLWTGPNTGELFF.

The chain couples TRBV5-1 to TRBJ1-2, with a weak D call TRBD1 (5 bases). This CDR3 spans 15 amino acids. V was shortened by 4 bases and J by 4 bases, with 17 bases between the two germline ends. Germline assignment: CDR1 SGHRS and CDR2 YFSETQ. CDR3 region: CASSAGPKGVYGYTF. The CDR3 DNA follows: TGCGCCAGCAGCGCTGGCCCCAAAGGGGTCTATGGCTACACCTTC.

The V call is TRBV7-2, the J call TRBJ2-1, with a tentative D call TRBD2 (6 bases). The V gene lost 5 bases and the J gene lost 0 bases, with 23 bases spanning the gap. This CDR3 region has 19 residues. From germline, CDR1 is SGHTA and CDR2 FQGNSA. The CDR3 bases are TGTGCCAGCAGCCTGAGGACGACTAGACAACTATACTCCTACAATGAGCAGTTCTTC. Translation gives CASSLRTTRQLYSYNEQFF.

The V gene is TRBV7-2, the J gene TRBJ2-5; 13 bases line up with TRBD2. Losses at the gene ends were 4 bases for V and 4 bases for J; bases not matched to a gene: 9. The CDR3 is made up of 17 amino acids. Germline-derived CDR1 and CDR2 are SGHTA and FQGNSA. CDR3 sequence (DNA): TGTGCCAGCAGCTCCCACGGACTAGCGGGAGCGGGAGAGACCCAGTACTTC. Translating it yields CASSSHGLAGAGETQYF. The full variable domain, in which reference TRBV7-2 and TRBJ2-5 provide the parts outside the CDR3, is GAGVSQSPSNKVTEKGKDVELRCDPISGHTALYWYRQSLGQGLEFLIYFQGNSAPDKSGLPSDRFSAERTGGSVSTLTIQRTQQEDSAVYLCASSSHGLAGAGETQYFGPGTRLLVL.

This chain uses TRBV5-8 with TRBJ1-5; no clear D gene. This CDR3 has 13 amino acids. The germline V gene has CDR1 SGHTS and CDR2 YDEGEE. V lost 7 bases, J lost 6 bases, and 14 bases lay in between. The CDR3 region has the DNA TGTGCCAGCTCGACCTGGGTGGGTCAGCCCCAGCATTTT. This translates into CASSTWVGQPQHF.

The genes are TRBV7-3 and TRBJ2-1; TRBD2 agrees at 9 bases. This CDR3 comprises 15 residues. In germline, CDR1 is SGHTA, CDR2 FQGTGA. The V segment lost 4 bases and the J segment 2 bases; nucleotides outside the gene matches: 3. For the CDR3, the DNA is TGTGCCAGCAGCTCGCGGGGGGGCACCTACAATGAGCAGTTCTTC. It translates to CASSSRGGTYNEQFF.

Remarks on this clone: The sample holds other DNA sequences that translate to the same CDR3. V and J are TRBV5-1 and TRBJ2-1, with no clear D. CDR1 SGHRS and CDR2 YFSETQ come from the germline V gene. The V end was cut by 0 bases, the J end by 0 bases, with 7 bases between. The CDR3 loop spans 15 amino acids. The CDR3 nucleotides read TGCGCCAGCAGCTTGGTCCCAAACTCCTACAATGAGCAGTTCTTC. It is translated as CASSLVPNSYNEQFF.